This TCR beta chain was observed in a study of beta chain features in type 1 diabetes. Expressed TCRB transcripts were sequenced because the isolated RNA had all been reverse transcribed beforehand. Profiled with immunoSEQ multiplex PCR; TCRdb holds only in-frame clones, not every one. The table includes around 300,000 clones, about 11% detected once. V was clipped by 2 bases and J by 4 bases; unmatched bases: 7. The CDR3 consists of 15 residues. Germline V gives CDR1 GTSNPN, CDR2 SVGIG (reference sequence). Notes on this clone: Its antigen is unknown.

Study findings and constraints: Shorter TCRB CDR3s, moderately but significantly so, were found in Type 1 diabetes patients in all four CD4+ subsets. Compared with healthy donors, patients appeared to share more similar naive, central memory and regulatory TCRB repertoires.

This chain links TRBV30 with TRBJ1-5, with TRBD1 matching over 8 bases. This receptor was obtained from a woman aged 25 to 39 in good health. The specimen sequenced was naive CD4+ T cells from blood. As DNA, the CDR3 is TGTGCCTGGAGTAGAGACAGGGGTGCTAATCAGCCCCAGCATTTT. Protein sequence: CAWSRDRGANQPQHF.